This TCR beta chain comes out of a study of blood T cells in healthy people across ages. Study-wide results and caveats: The long-lived group displayed more naive CD4+ cells, plus higher diversity, than the aged donors did. Diversity of TCR beta per million T cells declined in a roughly linear way with age.

The CDR3 loop spans 14 amino acids. CDR1 and CDR2 (germline): MNHEY, SMNVEV (reference sequence). The trim removed 5 bases at V and 8 bases at J, leaving 9 bases unmatched. About this clonotype: The antigen is unknown.

A second roughly 6 to 12 cycle PCR used barcoded and J-beta primers. TCRdb reprocessed the 5' RACE reads via MiXCR and lists one record per CDR3 protein. The profile shows about 560,000 distinct CDR3 sequences, around a quarter of them singletons. These data were also reused for a study on T cells of mothers and their children.

The chain has TRBV27 and TRBJ2-1; 7 nucleotides match TRBD2. Sequenced: blood. The sequence was obtained from a boy aged 2 to 9 in good health. CDR3 sequence: CASSKGLGAHEQFF. For the CDR3, the DNA is TGTGCCAGCAGTAAAGGACTAGGGGCCCATGAGCAGTTCTTC.